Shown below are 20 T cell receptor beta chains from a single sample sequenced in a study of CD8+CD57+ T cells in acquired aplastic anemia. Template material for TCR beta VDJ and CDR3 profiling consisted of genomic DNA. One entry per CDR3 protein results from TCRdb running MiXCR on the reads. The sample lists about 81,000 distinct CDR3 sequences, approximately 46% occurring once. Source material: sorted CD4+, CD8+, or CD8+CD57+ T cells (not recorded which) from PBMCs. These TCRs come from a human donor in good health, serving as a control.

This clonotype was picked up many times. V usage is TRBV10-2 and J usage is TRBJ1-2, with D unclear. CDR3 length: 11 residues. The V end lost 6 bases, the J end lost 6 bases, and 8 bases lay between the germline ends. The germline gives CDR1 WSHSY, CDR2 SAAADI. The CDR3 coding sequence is TGCGCCAGCAGAGGGTTCCATGGCTACACCTTC. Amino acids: CASRGFHGYTF.

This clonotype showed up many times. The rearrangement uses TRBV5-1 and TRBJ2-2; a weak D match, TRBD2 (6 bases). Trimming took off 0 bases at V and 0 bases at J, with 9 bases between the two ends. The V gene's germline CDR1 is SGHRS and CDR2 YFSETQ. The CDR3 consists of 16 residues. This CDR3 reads CASSLEGGTNTGELFF. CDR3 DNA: TGCGCCAGCAGCTTGGAGGGCGGGACGAACACCGGGGAGCTGTTTTTT.

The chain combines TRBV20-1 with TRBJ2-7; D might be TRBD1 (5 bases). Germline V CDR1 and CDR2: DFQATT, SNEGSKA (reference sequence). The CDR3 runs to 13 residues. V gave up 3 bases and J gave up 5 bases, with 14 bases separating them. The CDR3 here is CSARATGWDEQYF. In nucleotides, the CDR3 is TGCAGTGCTAGGGCCACAGGTTGGGACGAGCAGTACTTC.

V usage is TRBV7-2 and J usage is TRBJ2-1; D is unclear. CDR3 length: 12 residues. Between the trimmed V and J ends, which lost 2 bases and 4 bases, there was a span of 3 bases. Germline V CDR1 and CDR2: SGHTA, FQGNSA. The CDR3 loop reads CASSLTYNEQFF. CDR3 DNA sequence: TGTGCCAGCAGCTTAACGTACAATGAGCAGTTCTTC.

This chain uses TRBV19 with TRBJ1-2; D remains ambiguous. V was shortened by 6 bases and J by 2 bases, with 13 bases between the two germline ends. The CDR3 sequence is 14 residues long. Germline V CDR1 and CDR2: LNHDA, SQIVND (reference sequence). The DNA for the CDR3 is TGTGCCAGTAGCTCGCGAGGATTAAACTATGGCTACACCTTC. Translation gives CASSSRGLNYGYTF.

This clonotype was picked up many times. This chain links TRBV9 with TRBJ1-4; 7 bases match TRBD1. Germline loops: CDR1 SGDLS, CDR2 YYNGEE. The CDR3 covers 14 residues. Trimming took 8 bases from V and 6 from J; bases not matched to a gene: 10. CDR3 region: CASTTGWLDEKLFF. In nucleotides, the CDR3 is TGTGCCAGTACGACAGGGTGGTTGGATGAAAAACTGTTTTTT.

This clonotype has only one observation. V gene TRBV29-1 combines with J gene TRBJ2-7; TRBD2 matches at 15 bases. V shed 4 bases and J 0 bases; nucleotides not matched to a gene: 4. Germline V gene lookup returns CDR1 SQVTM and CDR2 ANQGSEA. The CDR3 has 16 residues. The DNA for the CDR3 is TGCAGCGTTGGAGGACTAGCGGGAGGGAGCTCCTACGAGCAGTACTTC. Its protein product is CSVGGLAGGSSYEQYF.

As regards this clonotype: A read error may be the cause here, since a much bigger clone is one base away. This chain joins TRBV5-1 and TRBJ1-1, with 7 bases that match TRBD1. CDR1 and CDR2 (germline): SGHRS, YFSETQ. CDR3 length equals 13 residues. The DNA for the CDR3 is TGCGCCAGCTGCTTCACAGGGGTCACTGAAGCTTTCTTT. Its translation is CASCFTGVTEAFF.

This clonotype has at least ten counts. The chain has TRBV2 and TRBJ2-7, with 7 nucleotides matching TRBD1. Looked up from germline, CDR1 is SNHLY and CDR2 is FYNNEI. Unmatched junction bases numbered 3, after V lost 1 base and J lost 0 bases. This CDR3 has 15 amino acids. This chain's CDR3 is CASSEGTGPSYEQYF. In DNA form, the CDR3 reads TGTGCCAGCAGTGAAGGGACAGGACCCTCCTACGAGCAGTACTTC.

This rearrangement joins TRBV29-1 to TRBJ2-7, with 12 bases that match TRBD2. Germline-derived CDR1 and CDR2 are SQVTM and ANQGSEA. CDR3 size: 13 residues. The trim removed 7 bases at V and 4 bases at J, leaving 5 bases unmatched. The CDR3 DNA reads TGCAGCGGACTAGCGGGAGAGGGTTACGAGCAGTACTTC. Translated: CSGLAGEGYEQYF.

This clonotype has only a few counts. The CDR3 coding sequence is TGTGCCAGCACCGATAGCGGGACAATGAACACCGGGGAGCTGTTTTTT. This encodes CASTDSGTMNTGELFF. The J gene is TRBJ2-2, the V gene TRBV11-2; 8 positions agree with TRBD2. Germline trimming cut 7 bases from V and 1 base from J; bases unmatched to any gene: 8. This CDR3 is 16 amino acids long. Germline-derived CDR1 and CDR2 are SGHAT and FQNNGV. The entire variable domain, with the rest obtained from reference TRBV11-2 and TRBJ2-2, is as follows: EAGVAQSPRYKIIEKRQSVAFWCNPISGHATLYWYQQILGQGPKLLIQFQNNGVVDDSQLPKDRFSAERLKGVDSTLKIQPAKLEDSAVYLCASTDSGTMNTGELFFGEGSRLTVL.

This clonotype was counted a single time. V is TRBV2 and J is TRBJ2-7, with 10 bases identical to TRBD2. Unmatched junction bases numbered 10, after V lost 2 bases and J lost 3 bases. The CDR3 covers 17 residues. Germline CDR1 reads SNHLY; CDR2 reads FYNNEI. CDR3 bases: TGTGCCAGCAGTGAATGGGAGCCCCTAGCGGGGGTCTACGAGCAGTACTTC. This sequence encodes CASSEWEPLAGVYEQYF. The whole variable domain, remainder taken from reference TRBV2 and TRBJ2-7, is EPEVTQTPSHQVTQMGQEVILRCVPISNHLYFYWYRQILGQKVEFLVSFYNNEISEKSEIFDDQFSVERPDGSNFTLKIRSTKLEDSAMYFCASSEWEPLAGVYEQYFGPGTRLTVT.

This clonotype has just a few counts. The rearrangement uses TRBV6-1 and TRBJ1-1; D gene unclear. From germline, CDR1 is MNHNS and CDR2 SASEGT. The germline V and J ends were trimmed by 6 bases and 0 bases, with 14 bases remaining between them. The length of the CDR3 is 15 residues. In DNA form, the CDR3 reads TGTGCCAGCAGCCTTGGGCCCTCGATGAACACTGAAGCTTTCTTT. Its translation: CASSLGPSMNTEAFF.

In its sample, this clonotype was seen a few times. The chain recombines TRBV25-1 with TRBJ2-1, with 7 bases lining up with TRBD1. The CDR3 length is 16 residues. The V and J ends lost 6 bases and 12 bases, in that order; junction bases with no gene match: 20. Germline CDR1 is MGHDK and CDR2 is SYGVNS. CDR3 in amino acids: CASSRSGQEMVIGQFF. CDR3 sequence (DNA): TGTGCCAGCAGCCGTTCCGGACAGGAGATGGTAATCGGGCAGTTCTTC.

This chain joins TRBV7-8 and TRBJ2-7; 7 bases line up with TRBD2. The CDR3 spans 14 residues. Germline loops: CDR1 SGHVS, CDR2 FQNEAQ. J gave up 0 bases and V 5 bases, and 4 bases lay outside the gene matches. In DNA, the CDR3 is TGTGCCAGCAGCATTAGCGGGCCCTCCTACGAGCAGTACTTC. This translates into CASSISGPSYEQYF. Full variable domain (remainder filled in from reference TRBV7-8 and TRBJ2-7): GAGVSQSPRYKVAKRGQDVALRCDPISGHVSLFWYQQALGQGPEFLTYFQNEAQLDKSGLPSDRFFAERPEGSVSTLKIQRTQQEDSAVYLCASSISGPSYEQYFGPGTRLTVT.

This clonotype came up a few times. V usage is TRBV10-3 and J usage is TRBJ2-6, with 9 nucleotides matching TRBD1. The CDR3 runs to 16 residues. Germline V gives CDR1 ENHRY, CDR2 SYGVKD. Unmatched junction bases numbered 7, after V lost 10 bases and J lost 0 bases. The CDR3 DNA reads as TGTGCCAGCAGCTTGACAGGGGGCTCTGGGGCCAACGTCCTGACTTTC. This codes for CASSLTGGSGANVLTF.

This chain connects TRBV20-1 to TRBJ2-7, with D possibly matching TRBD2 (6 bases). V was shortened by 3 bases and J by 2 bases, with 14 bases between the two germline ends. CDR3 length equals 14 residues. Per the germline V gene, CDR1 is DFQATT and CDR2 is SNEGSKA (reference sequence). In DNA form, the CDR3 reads TGCAGTGCTAGGAGGAGGGACCACGCCTACGAGCAGTACTTC. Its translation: CSARRRDHAYEQYF.

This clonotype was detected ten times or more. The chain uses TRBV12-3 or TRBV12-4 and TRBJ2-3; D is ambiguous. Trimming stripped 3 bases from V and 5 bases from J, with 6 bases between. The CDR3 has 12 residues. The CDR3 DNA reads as TGTGCCAGCAGTTTGCCGGGAGATACGCAGTATTTT. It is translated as CASSLPGDTQYF.

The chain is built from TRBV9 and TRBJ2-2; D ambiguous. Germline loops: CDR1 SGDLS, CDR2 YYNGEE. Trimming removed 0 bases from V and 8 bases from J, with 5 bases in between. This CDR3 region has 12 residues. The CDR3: CASSVEYGELFF. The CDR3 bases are TGTGCCAGCAGCGTAGAATATGGGGAGCTGTTTTTT.

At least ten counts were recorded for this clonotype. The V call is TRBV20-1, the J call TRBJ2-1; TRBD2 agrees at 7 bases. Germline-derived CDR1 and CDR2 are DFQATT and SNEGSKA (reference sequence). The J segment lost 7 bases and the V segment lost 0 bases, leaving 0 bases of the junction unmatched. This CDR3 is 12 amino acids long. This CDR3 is CSARERENEQFF. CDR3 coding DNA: TGCAGTGCTAGAGAGCGGGAGAATGAGCAGTTCTTC.